This TCR beta chain was documented in a study of T cell responses to AZD1222 COVID-19 vaccine. Germline assignment: CDR1 LNHDA and CDR2 SQIVND (reference sequence). The CDR3 covers 13 residues. Between the trimmed V and J ends, which lost 11 bases and 5 bases, there was a span of 16 bases. Here immunoSEQ multiplex PCR was the method, and the copy in TCRdb shows in-frame clones only, minus some. The sample lists some 180,000 clones; roughly 94% were seen once. The material sequenced was peripheral blood, taken 28 days after the second AZD1222 dose. This receptor was obtained from an adult who received the AZD1222 COVID-19 vaccine. The chain joins TRBV19 to TRBJ1-3; possible D gene TRBD1, 5 bases. The CDR3 reads CAGRDRLRNTIYF. CDR3 nucleotide sequence: TGTGCCGGTCGAGACAGACTTAGAAACACCATATATTTT.